This passage covers 10 T cell receptor beta chains from one sample sequenced in a study of T cell clusters in autoimmune cytopenias. TRB rearrangements were amplified by touch-down multiplex PCR with mixed TRB-A/B primers. TCRdb re-called the multiplex PCR reads, yielding one record per CDR3 amino acid sequence without DNA. This sample's clone table lists around 7,000 distinct CDR3 sequences. Each sample's input was about 250 ng genomic DNA, roughly 40,000 genome equivalents. These data are also associated with another study on T cell repertoires in aging, cancer and after chemotherapy.

The specimen was peripheral blood. These TCRs come from a human donor in good health.

The chain links TRBV5-4 to TRBJ1-6. The CDR3 runs to 15 residues. CDR1 and CDR2 (germline): SGHNT, YYREEE (reference sequence). CDR3 residues: CASSPTSSYNSPLHF.

The chain carries TRBV27 and TRBJ1-4; TCRdb returns TRBD1, unconfirmable since there is no DNA. CDR1 and CDR2 (germline): MNHEY, SMNVEV (reference sequence). This CDR3 spans 13 amino acids. This CDR3 reads CASGQSMYEKLFF. The variable domain in full, completed from reference TRBV27 and TRBJ1-4, reads EAQVTQNPRYLITVTGKKLTVTCSQNMNHEYMSWYRQDPGLGLRQIYYSMNVEVTDKGDVPEGYKVSRKEKRNFPLILESPSPNQTSLYFCASGQSMYEKLFFGSGTQLSVL.

Considering frequency, this clonotype is medium-sized. This chain joins TRBV30 and TRBJ1-1; without DNA, the TCRdb call of TRBD1 cannot be checked. This CDR3 region has 12 residues. CDR1 is GTSNPN and CDR2 is SVGIG in the germline V gene (reference sequence). CDR3 loop: CAWSRDRVGAFF.

The chain employs TRBV27 and TRBJ1-2; TCRdb lists TRBD1, though no DNA is available to test this call. The germline V gene has CDR1 MNHEY and CDR2 SMNVEV (reference sequence). The CDR3 totals 13 residues. CDR3 residues: CASSLGGIYGYTF.

This sequence joins TRBV12-3 or TRBV12-4 and TRBJ2-7; TCRdb's D call, TRBD1, is unchecked because there is no DNA. The CDR3 is 14 residues long. The CDR3 region is CASSAGTTSYEQYF.

This clonotype is identified as medium-sized from frequency. V gene TRBV19 combines with J gene TRBJ1-2. CDR1 LNHDA and CDR2 SQIVND come from the germline V gene (reference sequence). This CDR3 is built from 13 residues. The CDR3 reads CASSILTSYGYTF.

This clonotype registers medium-sized (0.01 to 0.1%) by frequency. The chain combines TRBV29-1 with TRBJ2-3; TCRdb gives TRBD1 as the D gene, but with no DNA this cannot be confirmed. The germline V gene has CDR1 SQVTM and CDR2 ANQGSEA. The CDR3 is made up of 14 amino acids. CDR3 sequence: CSVQLGGHTDTQYF.

Its frequency marks this clonotype as medium-sized. V gene TRBV6-1 combines with J gene TRBJ1-1; TCRdb's assignment of TRBD1 cannot be checked, as there is no DNA. The CDR3 contains 16 residues. In germline, CDR1 is MNHNS, CDR2 SASEGT. Here the CDR3 reads CASSEVSGQGNTEAFF.

The chain is built from TRBV18 and TRBJ1-1; the TRBD1 assignment by TCRdb is unverifiable without DNA. Per the germline V gene, CDR1 is KGHSH and CDR2 is LQKENI. This CDR3 is 12 amino acids long. CDR3: CASSRTNTEAFF.

The chain joins TRBV19 to TRBJ2-1; checking the TCRdb D call of TRBD1 is not possible without DNA. Germline-derived CDR1 and CDR2 are LNHDA and SQIVND (reference sequence). This CDR3 spans 14 amino acids. The CDR3 region is CASNHGQGAIEQFF.